This T cell receptor beta chain was recovered during a study of shared clonotypes between healthy human individuals. Study in general: The plates for each donor numbered three CD4 naive, three CD4 memory, two CD8 naive and one CD8 memory. Study-wide findings and caveats: Across subsets, estimated richness was generally greater for naive than for memory populations.

CD8 cells regarded as naive lacked CD45RO, were positively chosen for CCR7, and omitted terminally differentiated effector memory CD45RA+ cells. There were no recent acute infections or vaccinations among the donors, who were healthy HIV-negative adults. A remark on this clone: Its cognate antigen is unknown.

V was pared by 2 bases and J by 4 bases, with 9 bases between. The CDR3 is 14 residues long. The V gene's germline CDR1 is PRHDT and CDR2 FYEKMQ (reference sequence). For sorted subsets, about 200 ng DNA per replicate equaled about 27,000 T cell genomes. Profiling relied on immunoSEQ multiplex PCR, and the TCRdb table lists in-frame clones only, not all of them. The table lists over 750,000 clones, 96% of them singletons. The genes are TRBV13 and TRBJ1-5; D is undetermined. The sequence was collected from a man younger than 45 in good health. The specimen was naive CD8+ T cells sorted from blood. CDR3 amino acids: CASSLLAYNQPQHF. For the CDR3, the DNA is TGTGCCAGCAGCTTATTAGCATATAATCAGCCCCAGCATTTT. Complete variable domain (other parts from reference TRBV13 and TRBJ1-5): AAGVIQSPRHLIKEKRETATLKCYPIPRHDTVYWYQQGPGQDPQFLISFYEKMQSDKGSIPDRFSAQQFSDYHSELNMSSLELGDSALYFCASSLLAYNQPQHFGDGTRLSIL.